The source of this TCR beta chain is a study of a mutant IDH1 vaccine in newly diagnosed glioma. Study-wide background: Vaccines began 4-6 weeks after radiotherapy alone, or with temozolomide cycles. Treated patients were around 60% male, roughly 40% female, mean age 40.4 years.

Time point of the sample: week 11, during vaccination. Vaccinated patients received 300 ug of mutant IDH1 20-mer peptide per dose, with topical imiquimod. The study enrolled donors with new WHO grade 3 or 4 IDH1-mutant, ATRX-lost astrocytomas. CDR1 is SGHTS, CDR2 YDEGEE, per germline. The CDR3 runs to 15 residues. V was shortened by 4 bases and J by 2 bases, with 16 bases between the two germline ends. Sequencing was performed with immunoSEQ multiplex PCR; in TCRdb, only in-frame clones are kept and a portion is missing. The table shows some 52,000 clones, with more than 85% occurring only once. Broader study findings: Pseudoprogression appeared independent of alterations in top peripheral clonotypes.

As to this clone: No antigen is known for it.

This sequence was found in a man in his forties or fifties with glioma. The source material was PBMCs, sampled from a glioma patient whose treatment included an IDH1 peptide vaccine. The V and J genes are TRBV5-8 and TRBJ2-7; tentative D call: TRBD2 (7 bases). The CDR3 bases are TGTGCCAGCAGCAAAGGGGGGGTTATTGCCTACGAGCAGTACTTC. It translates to CASSKGGVIAYEQYF.